Described below is a single T cell receptor (beta chain) sequence and its context. This clonotype was detected only a few times. The antigen it binds to is not known. No qualities accompany the bases; no much larger clone lies one base away. From a lookup of the germline V gene (reference sequence), CDR1 and CDR2 are DFQATT and SNEGSKA. The CDR3 runs 14 amino acids, cysteine and phenylalanine included. Left in the record is the CDR3 DNA by itself, 42 bases read in frame from the first base. V sheds 5 bases and J sheds 3 bases, leaving 14 bases between their ends. Library method: PCR. TCRdb shows the sequencer as Illumina HiSeq 2500. TCR libraries were prepared with molecular barcoding, using unique molecular identifiers to normalize TCRbeta repertoire quantification. The raw public reads went through TCRdb reprocessing: fastp at Q25, MiXCR clone calling, in-frame beta chains kept. Rows matching on CDR3 protein sequence are summarized as one entry with the most common DNA and genes. The table for this sample lists hundreds of thousands of distinct CDR3 sequences; roughly a quarter of them were counted only once. 4.5% to 5.5% of the sample goes to the ten largest clones.

The sample originates from a study of T-cell reconstitution after alpha-beta-depleted transplantation in children (dated by TCRdb to about 2016). In terms of the full investigation: Using TCR repertoire profiling, the study followed T-cell immune reconstitution in a quantitative way in children after TCRalphabeta/CD19-depleted allogeneic hematopoietic cell transplantation. Study-wide conclusions, independent of this receptor: The apparently early alphabetaT-cell count recovery about two months after transplant was reportedly dependent on only several hundred rapidly expanded clones derived from non-depleted graft cells. Over the following months the frequencies of hyperexpanded clones went down, and after one year T-cell counts and TCRbeta diversity were mostly credited to newly produced T cells. In some patients, the high TCRbeta diversity seen at day 60 was put down to recipient T cells and intrathymic progenitors that had survived conditioning.

This specimen's treatment or condition label, interpreted: allogeneic hematopoietic cell transplantation with graft depleted of TCRalphabeta T cells and CD19 B cells. The children who served as transplant recipients had been given grafts of TCRalphabeta/CD19-depleted allogeneic hematopoietic cells. The source of this sequence is a female patient aged 2-9 years who had a stem cell transplant for congenital amegakaryocytic thrombocytopenia, so the T cells may come from the graft donor. The sequences come from PBMCs, mostly from graft donor cells, collected 360 days after TCRalphabeta/CD19-depleted stem cell transplant. The sequence joins TRBV20-1 to TRBJ2-1, and the D gene may be TRBD1, 6 bases matching. The DNA sequence reads TGCAGTGCTTTGGGGACAAGATACTACAATGAGCAGTTCTTC. The encoded protein is CSALGTRYYNEQFF.